This passage covers 11 T cell receptor beta chains from one sample sequenced in a study of blood T cell repertoires in COVID-19. Sequenced by immunoSEQ multiplex PCR; TCRdb stores in-frame clones only, minus some. The repertoire holds 350,000 or so clones, with approximately 90% as singletons. The material sequenced was peripheral blood. Receptors originate from a woman aged 60 to 75 with COVID-19, enrolled during active disease.

This chain joins TRBV28 and TRBJ1-2, with no clear D. Per germline, CDR1 MDHEN and CDR2 SYDVKM. The CDR3 extends over 13 amino acids. Trimming pared 3 bases from V and 8 bases from J, leaving 13 bases between. The CDR3 region is CASSFRGRGGYTF. In DNA form, the CDR3 reads TGTGCCAGCAGTTTCCGCGGGAGAGGCGGCTACACCTTC.

This chain uses TRBV5-1 with TRBJ2-1; 11 nucleotides line up with TRBD2. Trimming at V came to 4 bases and at J to 10 bases, leaving 13 bases not matched to a gene. The CDR3 sequence is 16 residues long. Per the germline V gene, CDR1 is SGHRS and CDR2 is YFSETQ. The CDR3 spells CASSSPGTSGPREQFF. For the CDR3, the DNA is TGCGCCAGCAGCAGCCCCGGGACTAGCGGCCCCAGGGAGCAGTTCTTC.

The chain links TRBV4-1 to TRBJ2-5, with 11 bases that match TRBD2. The germline CDR1 and CDR2 sequences are MGHRA and YSYEKL. CDR3 size: 15 residues. With 2 bases clipped from V and 4 bases from J, the junction kept 3 bases outside the gene matches. The CDR3 sequence is CASSQTSGGIETQYF. For the CDR3, the DNA is TGCGCCAGCAGCCAAACTAGCGGGGGTATAGAGACCCAGTACTTC.

The CDR3: CASSLGTGYLDVKYGYTF. As DNA, the CDR3 is TGTGCCAGCAGCTTAGGAACAGGGTATTTGGATGTTAAGTATGGCTACACCTTC. The chain links TRBV11-2 to TRBJ1-2; D perhaps matches TRBD1 (6 bases). Trimming cost V 1 base and J 5 bases, with 23 bases left between them. This CDR3 has 18 amino acids. Looked up from germline, CDR1 is SGHAT and CDR2 is FQNNGV.

The chain couples TRBV28 to TRBJ2-7; D is possibly TRBD2 (5 bases). V lost 3 bases to trimming and J lost 4 bases, with 13 bases between them. CDR3 length: 14 residues. Looked up from germline, CDR1 is MDHEN and CDR2 is SYDVKM. CDR3 loop: CASSFHGERYEQYF. DNA of the CDR3: TGTGCCAGCAGTTTCCACGGGGAGCGATACGAGCAGTACTTC.

The chain links TRBV28 to TRBJ1-1; D uncertain. Deletions cut 6 bases from V and 0 bases from J, with 5 bases between. Germline CDR1 MDHEN, CDR2 SYDVKM. The CDR3 is made up of 12 amino acids. The CDR3 is CASRSMNTEAFF. The DNA of the CDR3 is TGTGCCAGCAGATCTATGAACACTGAAGCTTTCTTT.

This clone appeared a single time. The V call is TRBV5-1, the J call TRBJ1-2, with TRBD1 as a possible D gene (5 bases). Germline CDR1 is SGHRS and CDR2 is YFSETQ. V lost 4 bases and J lost 5, with 15 bases in between. The CDR3 runs to 14 residues. The CDR3 spells CASSVTASRYGYTF. Written as DNA, the CDR3 is TGCGCCAGCAGCGTGACAGCTTCCCGGTATGGCTACACCTTC.

The chain recombines TRBV19 with TRBJ2-3, with 9 positions matching TRBD1. The trim removed 11 bases at V and 3 bases at J, leaving 6 bases unmatched. CDR1 is LNHDA and CDR2 is SQIVND in the germline V gene (reference sequence). The CDR3 is 13 residues long. CDR3 in amino acids: CASSDRGTDTQYF. The CDR3 DNA reads as TGTGCCTCTTCTGACAGGGGGACAGATACGCAGTATTTT.

This sequence joins TRBV2 and TRBJ1-1; possible D gene TRBD1, 5 bases. In germline, CDR1 is SNHLY, CDR2 FYNNEI. The CDR3 has 13 residues. The V end lost 8 bases, the J end lost 1 base, and 11 bases lay between the germline ends. The CDR3 reads CASQQAKNTEAFF. The CDR3 DNA reads as TGTGCCAGCCAACAGGCGAAGAACACTGAAGCTTTCTTT.

This clone was seen just once. This chain connects TRBV21-1 to TRBJ1-5; TRBD1, the D gene given by the table, was not confirmed from the DNA. TRBV21-1 is a pseudogene locus. The CDR3 contains 16 residues. CDR3 loop: CASSNRSVTDRRPQHF. CDR3 DNA sequence: TGTGCCAGCAGCAATAGGTCGGTCACAGATCGACGGCCCCAGCATTTT.

This clone was seen a single time. J is TRBJ2-3 and V is TRBV2; possible D gene TRBD2, 6 bases. Germline V gene data show CDR1 as SNHLY and CDR2 as FYNNEI. V was cut by 5 bases and J by 1 base, with 10 bases left in between. This CDR3 is built from 14 residues. In DNA form, the CDR3 reads TGTGCCAGCAGTAGGGACTCAGGCACAGATACGCAGTATTTT. Encoded protein: CASSRDSGTDTQYF. The entire variable domain, with the rest obtained from reference TRBV2 and TRBJ2-3, is as follows: EPEVTQTPSHQVTQMGQEVILRCVPISNHLYFYWYRQILGQKVEFLVSFYNNEISEKSEIFDDQFSVERPDGSNFTLKIRSTKLEDSAMYFCASSRDSGTDTQYFGPGTRLTVL.